This T cell receptor beta chain was retrieved from a study of cytomegalovirus exposure and HLA in healthy donors. As for the study in general: Sequencing of some 200 million T cells in an earlier analysis found around 120 million unique TCR beta sequences.

The PCR contained 60 Vbeta and 13 Jbeta primers. Sequenced by immunoSEQ multiplex PCR; TCRdb stores in-frame clones only, minus some. The table includes 100,000 to 150,000 clones, approximately 77% detected once. The sample taken for sequencing was PBMCs. The source of this sequence is a woman aged 40 to 50 in good health and CMV-seronegative.

The CDR3 region is CASSLGPTGSSSYEQYF. CDR3 nucleotide sequence: TGCGCCAGCAGCTTGGGACCTACAGGGTCAAGCTCCTACGAGCAGTACTTC. This chain uses TRBV5-1 with TRBJ2-7, with D perhaps TRBD1 (6 bases). Germline V gene lookup returns CDR1 SGHRS and CDR2 YFSETQ. The CDR3 spans 17 residues. The V end was cut by 0 bases, the J end by 0 bases, with 16 bases between.